Presented here are 21 T cell receptor beta chains from one specimen sequenced in a study of cytomegalovirus exposure and HLA in healthy donors. The data were produced by immunoSEQ multiplex PCR, yet TCRdb's version contains in-frame clones alone and is incomplete. The sample includes under 200,000 clones, about 89% of them seen just once. The sequencing sample was made of PBMCs. These receptor sequences come from a woman aged 18-29 years in good health and CMV-seropositive.

V is TRBV4-2 and J is TRBJ2-3; TRBD2 agrees at 11 bases. V gave up 4 bases and J gave up 6 bases; unmatched junction bases: 9. From germline, CDR1 is LGHNA and CDR2 YNFKEQ. The CDR3 contains 16 residues. CDR3 nucleotides: TGTGCCAGCAGCCTCTCCGGGACTAGCGGTGCGGATACGCAGTATTTT. It yields the protein CASSLSGTSGADTQYF.

The chain couples TRBV18 to TRBJ2-7; the match to TRBD2 covers 11 bases. The J segment lost 2 bases and the V segment lost 2 bases, leaving 8 bases of the junction unmatched. The CDR3 contains 17 residues. Germline lookup yields CDR1 KGHSH and CDR2 LQKENI. The CDR3 sequence is CASSPIAGGPGPYEQYF. The CDR3, as DNA: TGTGCCAGCTCACCAATAGCGGGGGGGCCGGGACCCTACGAGCAGTACTTC.

This rearrangement joins TRBV19 to TRBJ1-2; D is unclear. The CDR3 loop spans 15 amino acids. Trimming removed 1 base from V and 4 bases from J, with 13 bases in between. The germline CDR1 and CDR2 sequences are LNHDA and SQIVND (reference sequence). CDR3 coding DNA: TGTGCCAGTAGTATAGGCGGAATAGGCACCTATGGCTACACCTTC. Translation: CASSIGGIGTYGYTF.

The V and J genes are TRBV21-1 and TRBJ2-7; the table's TRBD1 call for D was not verified on the DNA. TRBV21-1 is labeled a pseudogene. This CDR3 is 14 amino acids long. This CDR3 reads CASSYGQASYEQYF. In nucleotides, the CDR3 is TGTGCCAGCAGCTATGGACAGGCCTCCTACGAGCAGTACTTC.

The chain recombines TRBV27 with TRBJ2-1; TRBD2 matches 10 bases. The CDR3 contains 17 residues. Germline V gene sequence: CDR1 MNHEY, CDR2 SMNVEV (reference sequence). Trimming removed 5 bases from V and 6 bases from J; junction bases left unmatched: 13. The CDR3 coding sequence is TGTGCCAGCAGTCCAGCCCTAGCGGGAGCGGGTTTCAATGAGCAGTTCTTC. Residues: CASSPALAGAGFNEQFF.

The chain uses TRBV5-8 and TRBJ1-6; D not certain. The V end was cut by 3 bases, the J end by 8 bases, with 12 bases between. Germline CDR1 is SGHTS and CDR2 is YDEGEE. This CDR3 has 14 amino acids. The CDR3 DNA follows: TGTGCCAGCAGCTCGAAGCCATTCTATTCACCCCTCCACTTT. It encodes CASSSKPFYSPLHF. Supplemented by reference TRBV5-8 and TRBJ1-6, the full variable domain reads EAGVTQSPTHLIKTRGQQATLRCSPISGHTSVYWYQQALGLGLQFLLWYDEGEERNRGNFPPRFSGRQFPNYSSELNVNALELEDSALYLCASSSKPFYSPLHFGNGTRLTVT.

Written as DNA, the CDR3 is TGTGCCAGCAGAGGGGCAGCCGGGGAGCTGTTTTTT. This codes for CASRGAAGELFF. The chain uses TRBV27 and TRBJ2-2, with D possibly TRBD1 on 5 matching bases. CDR3 length equals 12 residues. V was shortened by 6 bases and J by 6 bases, with 8 bases between the two germline ends. CDR1 is MNHEY, CDR2 SMNVEV, per germline (reference sequence).

The chain links TRBV27 to TRBJ2-3; 12 bases fit TRBD2. V shed 5 bases, J shed 3 bases, and the junction held 6 bases outside the gene matches. Germline V lookup: CDR1 MNHEY, CDR2 SMNVEV (reference sequence). The CDR3 consists of 16 residues. As DNA, the CDR3 is TGTGCCAGCAGTCCCCCGACTAGCGGGAGAACAGATACGCAGTATTTT. Amino acid sequence: CASSPPTSGRTDTQYF.

This clone occurred a few times. The V and J genes are TRBV12-5 and TRBJ2-2; 7 bases fit TRBD1. V was clipped by 1 base and J by 6 bases; unmatched bases: 5. Germline V gene data show CDR1 as LGHNT and CDR2 as FRNRAP. This CDR3 contains 15 residues. The CDR3: CASGLANRGPGELFF. The CDR3 DNA follows: TGTGCTAGTGGTTTGGCAAACAGGGGTCCCGGGGAGCTGTTTTTT.

The V and J genes are TRBV16 and TRBJ1-2, with TRBD1 matching 10 bases. This CDR3 has 15 residues. J was trimmed by 6 bases and V by 6 bases; bases with no gene match: 10. Per germline, CDR1 KGHSY and CDR2 FQNENV. CDR3 nucleotides: TGTGCCAGCAGTCAGACCGGGACAGGGGAGGATGGCTACACCTTC. Amino acid sequence: CASSQTGTGEDGYTF.

This clone has only a few counts. This chain uses TRBV2 with TRBJ2-7, with 7 positions matching TRBD1. The ends lost 7 bases at V and 3 bases at J; junction bases unmatched: 12. This CDR3 region has 15 residues. The germline gives CDR1 SNHLY, CDR2 FYNNEI. The DNA of the CDR3 is TGTGCCAGCAACCTCGGGACAGCGGAAATCTACGAGCAGTACTTC. Translating gives CASNLGTAEIYEQYF.

The rearrangement uses TRBV29-1 and TRBJ2-3; TRBD1 aligns across 9 bases. The germline CDR1 and CDR2 sequences are SQVTM and ANQGSEA. With V trimmed by 5 bases and J by 0 bases, 3 bases remained unmatched. The length of the CDR3 is 14 residues. In DNA, the CDR3 is TGCAGCGTTTGGGGGACAGGGAGCACAGATACGCAGTATTTT. Its protein is CSVWGTGSTDTQYF.

The chain employs TRBV20-1 and TRBJ2-1; D ambiguous. The CDR3 length is 9 residues. CDR1 DFQATT and CDR2 SNEGSKA come from the germline V gene (reference sequence). Between the trimmed V and J ends, which lost 3 bases and 8 bases, there was a span of 2 bases. This CDR3 reads CSASDEQFF. The CDR3, as DNA: TGCAGTGCTAGCGATGAGCAGTTCTTC.

The rearrangement uses TRBV6-6 and TRBJ2-7; 14 positions agree with TRBD2. The CDR3 is made up of 14 amino acids. V dropped 5 bases and J dropped 4; count of bases not matched to a gene: 1. CDR1 is MNHNY, CDR2 SVGAGI, per germline (reference sequence). CDR3 residues: CASSRTSGRYEQYF. In DNA form, the CDR3 reads TGTGCCAGCAGTCGGACTAGCGGGAGGTACGAGCAGTACTTC.

This clone showed up just once. The chain couples TRBV28 to TRBJ2-5; 7 bases fit TRBD2. Germline V gene data show CDR1 as MDHEN and CDR2 as SYDVKM. The CDR3 is 15 amino acids. V was clipped by 5 bases and J by 3 bases; unmatched bases: 9. CDR3 DNA: TGTGCCAGCAGTCCAGTGCCGAGCGGGAAAGAGACCCAGTACTTC. Its translation: CASSPVPSGKETQYF. Combining the CDR3 with reference TRBV28 and TRBJ2-5 gives the whole variable domain DVKVTQSSRYLVKRTGEKVFLECVQDMDHENMFWYRQDPGLGLRLIYFSYDVKMKEKGDIPEGYSVSREKKERFSLILESASTNQTSMYLCASSPVPSGKETQYFGPGTRLLVL.

The chain employs TRBV7-9 and TRBJ1-1, with D hard to call. The CDR3 length is 13 residues. Germline V CDR1 and CDR2: SEHNR, FQNEAQ (reference sequence). The germline V and J ends were trimmed by 5 bases and 2 bases, with 9 bases remaining between them. The CDR3 here is CASSPTRNTEAFF. The CDR3 bases are TGTGCCAGCAGCCCCACAAGAAACACTGAAGCTTTCTTT.

V usage is TRBV28 and J usage is TRBJ2-2; D gene uncertain. CDR3 length: 11 amino acids. Germline-derived CDR1 and CDR2 are MDHEN and SYDVKM. V was trimmed by 9 bases and J by 4 bases, leaving 6 bases between them. CDR3 protein: CASRITGELFF. CDR3 coding DNA: TGTGCCAGTAGAATCACCGGGGAGCTGTTTTTT.

This sequence joins TRBV4-3 and TRBJ2-1; D is undetermined. Germline V CDR1 and CDR2: LGHNA, YSLEER. CDR3 length: 14 amino acids. Trimming took off 3 bases at V and 5 bases at J, with 11 bases between the two ends. Here the CDR3 reads CASSHVNFDNEQFF. The CDR3, as DNA: TGCGCCAGCAGCCATGTGAACTTTGACAATGAGCAGTTCTTC.

The genes are TRBV25-1 and TRBJ2-2, with TRBD2 matching over 8 bases. J lost 7 bases, V lost 3 bases, and 4 bases had no gene match. The CDR3 runs to 14 residues. Germline CDR1 MGHDK, CDR2 SYGVNS. In DNA form, the CDR3 reads TGTGCCAGCAGTGAGCCGGGAGGGGACGGGGAGCTGTTTTTT. Translation gives CASSEPGGDGELFF. Filled out from reference TRBV25-1 and TRBJ2-2, the complete variable domain reads EADIYQTPRYLVIGTGKKITLECSQTMGHDKMYWYQQDPGMELHLIHYSYGVNSTEKGDLSSESTVSRIRTEHFPLTLESARPSHTSQYLCASSEPGGDGELFFGEGSRLTVL.

This chain joins TRBV6-1 and TRBJ2-5; TRBD2 agrees at 10 bases. The germline CDR1 and CDR2 sequences are MNHNS and SASEGT. This CDR3 has 13 residues. CDR3 bases: TGTGACACCCAACAAGCGGGAGGGGAGACCCAGTACTTC. This translates into CDTQQAGGETQYF.

The rearrangement links TRBV6-1 to TRBJ1-6; no firm D call. Trimming removed 6 bases from V and 4 bases from J, with 10 bases in between. The germline V gene has CDR1 MNHNS and CDR2 SASEGT. CDR3 length: 14 amino acids. The CDR3: CASSAGPYNSPLHF. In nucleotides, the CDR3 is TGTGCCAGCAGCGCGGGCCCTTATAATTCACCCCTCCACTTT.